These 10 T cell receptor beta chains originate from one sample sequenced in a study of shared clonotypes between healthy human individuals. Produced via immunoSEQ multiplex PCR; TCRdb's table is partial and in-frame only. The table lists about a million clones, 70% to 80% of them singletons. The material sequenced was memory CD4+ T cells from PBMCs. Subset here: CD45RA-negative fraction. These receptors originate from a man younger than 30 in good health. Some clones in this sample may be carry-over from other donors' samples.

This clone appeared a single time. The V call is TRBV2, the J call TRBJ2-7; D remains unclear. The V end was cut by 2 bases, the J end by 5 bases, with 19 bases between. CDR3 length equals 16 residues. CDR1 and CDR2 from the germline V gene are SNHLY and FYNNEI. The CDR3: CASSETPPWQTNEQYF. In DNA, the CDR3 is TGTGCCAGCAGTGAAACCCCCCCATGGCAGACCAACGAGCAGTACTTC.

This chain links TRBV5-4 with TRBJ2-7; 12 positions agree with TRBD2. Germline lookup yields CDR1 SGHNT and CDR2 YYREEE (reference sequence). There are 15 residues in the CDR3. Germline trimming cut 4 bases from V and 9 bases from J; bases unmatched to any gene: 11. CDR3 protein: CASSIEPSGRAAQYF. The DNA for the CDR3 is TGTGCCAGCAGCATAGAGCCTAGCGGGAGGGCCGCGCAGTACTTC.

To note about this clone: The sample contains more than one DNA sequence encoding this CDR3. J is TRBJ2-5 and V is TRBV6-5; D unresolved. With 3 bases removed from V and 3 bases from J, the gap between germline ends came to 2 bases. In germline, CDR1 is MNHEY, CDR2 SVGAGI. The CDR3 is 11 amino acids. The CDR3 sequence is CASSYKETQYF. The CDR3, as DNA: TGTGCCAGCAGTTATAAAGAGACCCAGTACTTC.

In this sample, this clone turned up once. The rearrangement uses TRBV28 and TRBJ1-6; D gene unclear. V gave up 7 bases and J gave up 10 bases, with 11 bases separating them. Germline values: CDR1 MDHEN, CDR2 SYDVKM. The CDR3 length is 12 residues. CDR3 amino acids: CASTQSGSPLHF. CDR3 DNA: TGTGCCAGCACCCAGTCCGGATCACCCCTCCACTTT.

The sample holds a few counts of this clone. This rearrangement joins TRBV7-2 to TRBJ2-3; 8 nucleotides line up with TRBD2. Germline V gives CDR1 SGHTA, CDR2 FQGNSA. The CDR3 contains 15 residues. J lost 4 bases, V lost 3 bases, and 6 bases had no gene match. CDR3: CASSLGLETADTQYF. The CDR3 nucleotides read TGTGCCAGCAGCTTGGGACTAGAGACCGCAGATACGCAGTATTTT.

In DNA, the CDR3 is TGTGCCAGCAGTGCCTACAGGGTCTCTGGAAACACCATATATTTT. It specifies CASSAYRVSGNTIYF. The V and J genes are TRBV6-1 and TRBJ1-3; weak D call: TRBD1 (6 bases). The CDR3 has 15 amino acids. Trimming removed 4 bases at V and 0 bases at J, with 10 bases between. Germline CDR1 MNHNS, CDR2 SASEGT.

This chain uses TRBV2 with TRBJ1-5, with TRBD1 as a possible D gene (6 bases). This CDR3 region has 17 residues. Trimming removed 3 bases at V and 4 bases at J, with 19 bases between. The germline V gene encodes CDR1 SNHLY and CDR2 FYNNEI. CDR3 sequence: CASSEAGAAGPNQPQHF. The CDR3 DNA is TGTGCCAGCAGTGAGGCGGGGGCAGCGGGACCTAATCAGCCCCAGCATTTT.

This rearrangement joins TRBV11-1 to TRBJ2-7, with TRBD1 identical over 8 bases. The V and J ends lost 4 bases and 7 bases, in that order; junction bases with no gene match: 9. Per germline, CDR1 SGHAT and CDR2 FQDESV (reference sequence). This CDR3 has 14 residues. The CDR3 region is CASSSTRTGWEQYF. CDR3 bases: TGTGCCAGCAGCTCAACCAGGACAGGGTGGGAGCAGTACTTC. Complete variable domain (other parts from reference TRBV11-1 and TRBJ2-7): EAEVAQSPRYKITEKSQAVAFWCDPISGHATLYWYRQILGQGPELLVQFQDESVVDDSQLPKDRFSAERLKGVDSTLKIQPAELGDSAMYLCASSSTRTGWEQYFGPGTRLTVT.

This rearrangement joins TRBV2 to TRBJ1-5; D perhaps matches TRBD1 (5 bases). The CDR3 extends over 16 amino acids. Germline CDR1 reads SNHLY; CDR2 reads FYNNEI. V lost 1 base and J 2 bases, leaving 12 bases between the germline ends. As DNA, the CDR3 is TGTGCCAGCAGTGAAGAGATACCGGGGGGCAATCAGCCCCAGCATTTT. Its protein product is CASSEEIPGGNQPQHF.

The chain couples TRBV7-2 to TRBJ1-1; D gene ambiguous. The CDR3 contains 13 residues. V lost 5 bases and J lost 1, with 8 bases in between. Germline V lookup: CDR1 SGHTA, CDR2 FQGNSA. CDR3 residues: CASSPTPNTEAFF. In nucleotides, the CDR3 is TGTGCCAGCAGCCCCACCCCGAACACTGAAGCTTTCTTT.